This TCR beta chain was sequenced in a study of Graves' ophthalmopathy and Graves' hyperthyroidism. From RNA, the CDR3 regions of TCR beta chains were amplified and sequenced. RT-PCR was first run with HTBI primers, then multiplex PCR in a second round. TCRdb reanalysed the multiplex PCR reads using MiXCR and keeps one entry per CDR3 protein. Among about 480,000 distinct CDR3 sequences, 14% were seen once, and the ten largest hold 9.8%. Moderate-to-severe activity, CAS at least 3, NOSPECS at least 4 and duration under 3 months characterized donors with ophthalmopathy. The PBMCs had their origin in 10 ml of fresh peripheral blood. Study outcomes and limitations: Detection in blood was also observed for most expanded thyroid clonotypes above 0.001 frequency.

Many counts were recorded for this clonotype. The antigen is not known. The germline V gene encodes CDR1 SGHRS and CDR2 YFSETQ. The CDR3 is made up of 16 amino acids. Trimming took off 1 base at V and 0 bases at J, with 13 bases between the two ends. The rearrangement uses TRBV5-1 and TRBJ1-1, with D perhaps TRBD1 (6 bases). Sequenced: blood. The clonotype originates from a woman in her 30s with Graves' ophthalmopathy. Here the CDR3 reads CASSLSGAIMNTEAFF. The CDR3 nucleotides read TGCGCCAGCAGCTTGTCAGGGGCCATAATGAACACTGAAGCTTTCTTT.